This T cell receptor beta chain was captured in a study of T cells in localized non-small cell lung cancer. Study-wide results and limits: Highest T cell clonality was seen in uninvolved adjacent lung, surpassing that measured in tumor. Appearing in adjacent lung were a median approximately 60 of the top 100 tumor clones. Sequencing, confined to only one tumor region, leaves heterogeneity possible.

In germline, CDR1 is MRHNA, CDR2 SNTAGT. This CDR3 is 15 amino acids long. Trimming removed 6 bases from V and 7 bases from J; junction bases left unmatched: 9. Clones were read by immunoSEQ multiplex PCR, and TCRdb kept only the in-frame ones, dropping some. The profile shows tens of thousands of clones, 89% of them singletons. Of note for this clone: The antigen is undetermined.

The sample here was peripheral blood, taken before any cancer treatment. The clonotype was recovered from a man aged 35 to 70 with stage I squamous cell lung carcinoma. This chain connects TRBV6-4 to TRBJ2-3; 11 nucleotides line up with TRBD2. The CDR3 DNA follows: TGTGCCAGCAGCGTCACTAGCGGGGGCTACTATACGCAGTATTTT. Its protein product is CASSVTSGGYYTQYF.